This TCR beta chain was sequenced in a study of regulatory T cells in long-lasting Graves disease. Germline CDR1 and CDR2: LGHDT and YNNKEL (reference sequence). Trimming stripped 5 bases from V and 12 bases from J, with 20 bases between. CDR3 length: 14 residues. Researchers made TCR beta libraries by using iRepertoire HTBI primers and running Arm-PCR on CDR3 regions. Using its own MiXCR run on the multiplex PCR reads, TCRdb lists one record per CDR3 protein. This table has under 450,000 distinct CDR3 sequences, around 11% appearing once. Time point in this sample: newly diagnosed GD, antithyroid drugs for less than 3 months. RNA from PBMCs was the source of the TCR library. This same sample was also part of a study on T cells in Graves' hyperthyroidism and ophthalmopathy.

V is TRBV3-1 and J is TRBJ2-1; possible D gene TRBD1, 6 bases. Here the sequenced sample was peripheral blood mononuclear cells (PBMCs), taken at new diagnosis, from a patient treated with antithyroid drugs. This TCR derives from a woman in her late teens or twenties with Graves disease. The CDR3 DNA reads TGTGCCAGCAGCATCAGGGGCCCCCAAGTCGGGCAGTTCTTC. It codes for CASSIRGPQVGQFF.